This is a list of T cell receptor beta chains from one sample in a study of blood T cell repertoires in COVID-19. TCRdb's copy holds only in-frame clones and misses some; the assay was immunoSEQ multiplex PCR. The repertoire holds a few hundred thousand clones, approximately 90% seen once, with around 2.1% in the top ten. The specimen sequenced was peripheral blood. These receptors came from a young man with active or convalescent COVID-19. Each CDR3 is given with its conserved first and last residue. Each record gives: clone size, V gene, J gene, D gene, CDR3 protein, CDR3 DNA. A D gene is named only where the DNA matches it firmly. A row's size may be missing; if present it is once, few, many or a size class.

>NA|TRBV28|TRBJ1-4|NA
CASSLEGATNEKLFF
TGTGCCAGCAGTTTAGAAGGGGCGACTAATGAAAAACTGTTTTTT
>NA|TRBV10-1|TRBJ2-3|NA
CASSDSLATDTQYF
TGCGCCAGCAGTGATAGTCTAGCCACAGATACGCAGTATTTT
>NA|TRBV6-2/TRBV6-3|TRBJ2-4|NA
CASSYTVSAKNIQYF
TGTGCCAGCAGTTATACGGTTAGCGCCAAAAACATTCAGTACTTC
>NA|TRBV18|TRBJ2-5|TRBD2
CASSPPGLGNGETQYF
TGTGCCAGCTCACCACCGGGACTAGGGAACGGAGAGACCCAGTACTTC
>NA|TRBV7-9|TRBJ1-5|NA
CASSLGRQDQPQHF
TGTGCCAGCAGCTTAGGACGGCAGGATCAGCCCCAGCATTTT
>NA|TRBV27|TRBJ1-6|TRBD1
CASKDRNNSPLHF
TGTGCCAGCAAGGACAGGAATAATTCACCCCTCCACTTT
>NA|TRBV11-2|TRBJ2-3|NA
CASSSRDTGSRTDTQYF
TGTGCCAGCAGCTCCCGGGACACAGGATCCCGCACAGATACGCAGTATTTT
>once|TRBV6-2/TRBV6-3|TRBJ1-5|TRBD1
CASSYLGQGANQPQHF
TGTGCCAGCAGTTACTTGGGACAGGGCGCGAATCAGCCCCAGCATTTT
>NA|TRBV11-2|TRBJ2-5|TRBD2
CASSSLAGGVETQYF
TGTGCCAGCAGTTCTCTAGCGGGGGGGGTAGAGACCCAGTACTTC
>NA|TRBV2|TRBJ1-6|NA
CASSDQDSRIHF
TGTGCCAGCAGTGATCAAGACTCCCGAATCCACTTT